This T cell receptor (beta chain) emerged from a study of cytomegalovirus exposure and HLA in healthy donors. The wider study: Early on, a data release was issued that held some 85 million unique TCRs from HLA-typed donors.

In the PCR, 60 Vbeta and 13 Jbeta primers were used. The authors' processing: Later, an analysis found about 77 million unique TCR beta chains, and 8.5 million to 12 million of these were shared. Generated by immunoSEQ multiplex PCR, the TCRdb table keeps only in-frame clones and is missing some. D and trimming come from the DNA, and the V and J calls and clone size come from that table. This table has about 150,000 clones, approximately 80% appearing once. The donors gave bone marrow, and they were healthy. The CDR3 covers 15 residues. Looked up from germline, CDR1 is MDHEN and CDR2 is SYDVKM. The V and J ends lost 6 bases and 8 bases, in that order; junction bases with no gene match: 8.

The sequenced sample was PBMCs. J is TRBJ2-5 and V is TRBV28; 14 positions agree with TRBD2. The source of this sequence is a middle-aged woman in good health and CMV-seropositive. The CDR3 DNA reads TGTGCCAGCAGCCAGGGGGGGACTAGCGGGAGAACCCAGTACTTC. This sequence encodes CASSQGGTSGRTQYF.